The 7 T cell receptor beta chains below all came from one sample that was sequenced in a study of PD-1 blockade in classical Hodgkin lymphoma. All patients relapsed after autologous stem cell transplantation, and brentuximab vedotin exposure varied. Profiling relied on immunoSEQ multiplex PCR, and the TCRdb table lists in-frame clones only, not all of them. The table records roughly 25,000 clones, around 67% of them present only once. The sample in question was peripheral blood mononuclear cells (PBMCs), obtained before the second cycle of nivolumab. These receptors all come from a human donor with classical Hodgkin lymphoma.

CDR3 sequence reads: CSANRGAGGNIQYF. The CDR3 DNA reads as TGCAGCGCCAACCGCGGTGCGGGGGGGAACATTCAGTACTTC. The chain has TRBV29-1 and TRBJ2-4, with TRBD2 matching 9 bases. The CDR3 spans 14 residues. Germline CDR1 is SQVTM and CDR2 is ANQGSEA. The ends lost 7 bases at V and 7 bases at J; junction bases unmatched: 11.

CDR3 nucleotides: TGTGCCAGCAGTTATATGCTGGGGGGGAATGGCTACACCTTC. Amino acid sequence: CASSYMLGGNGYTF. This chain links TRBV6-5 with TRBJ1-2; possible D gene TRBD1, 5 bases. This CDR3 has 14 residues. Germline-derived CDR1 and CDR2 are MNHEY and SVGAGI. Deletions cut 3 bases from V and 6 bases from J, with 14 bases between.

The chain employs TRBV27 and TRBJ2-6, with unresolved D. Germline V gene data show CDR1 as MNHEY and CDR2 as SMNVEV (reference sequence). The CDR3 spans 13 residues. The V gene lost 3 bases and the J gene lost 0 bases, with 0 bases spanning the gap. CDR3 residues: CASSFSGANVLTF. In DNA form, the CDR3 reads TGTGCCAGCAGTTTCTCTGGGGCCAACGTCCTGACTTTC.

V gene TRBV19 combines with J gene TRBJ1-1; TRBD1 agrees at 11 bases. This CDR3 contains 13 residues. The germline CDR1 and CDR2 sequences are LNHDA and SQIVND (reference sequence). Unmatched junction bases numbered 6, after V lost 10 bases and J lost 5 bases. The CDR3 DNA is TGTGCCACCCGGACAGGGGGCCGGACTGAAGCTTTCTTT. Translated, it gives CATRTGGRTEAFF.

The chain employs TRBV6-5 and TRBJ2-1; D not resolved. With 6 bases removed from V and 5 bases from J, the gap between germline ends came to 14 bases. Germline CDR1 MNHEY, CDR2 SVGAGI. The length of the CDR3 is 14 residues. For the CDR3, the DNA is TGTGCCAGCAGCGTCCTCCTAAATGACAATGAGCAGTTCTTC. Its protein is CASSVLLNDNEQFF.

This clone appeared once. J is TRBJ1-5 and V is TRBV4-1, with TRBD1 identical over 9 bases. V shed 8 bases, J shed 1 base, and the junction held 3 bases outside the gene matches. The CDR3 has 14 residues. Per the germline V gene, CDR1 is MGHRA and CDR2 is YSYEKL. CDR3 DNA: TGCGCCAGCGACAGGGGGGGAAGCAATCAGCCCCAGCATTTT. Encoded protein: CASDRGGSNQPQHF.

V is TRBV6-5 and J is TRBJ1-2; TRBD1 might be the D (5 bases). Germline V gene sequence: CDR1 MNHEY, CDR2 SVGAGI. Trimming stripped 6 bases from V and 4 bases from J, with 12 bases between. The CDR3 has 13 amino acids. CDR3 amino acids: CASSPGTFYGYTF. For the CDR3, the DNA is TGTGCCAGCAGCCCCGGGACCTTCTATGGCTACACCTTC.